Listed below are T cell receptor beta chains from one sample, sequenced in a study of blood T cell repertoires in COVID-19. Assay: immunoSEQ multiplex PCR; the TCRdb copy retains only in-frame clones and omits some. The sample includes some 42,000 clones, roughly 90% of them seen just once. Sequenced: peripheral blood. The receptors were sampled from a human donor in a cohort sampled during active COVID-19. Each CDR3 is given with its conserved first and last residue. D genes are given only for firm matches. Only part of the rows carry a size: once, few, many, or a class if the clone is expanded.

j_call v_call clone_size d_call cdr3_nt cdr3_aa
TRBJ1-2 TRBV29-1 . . TGCAGCGTTGAACCTCGAGTTGTTAACTATGGCTACACCTTC CSVEPRVVNYGYTF
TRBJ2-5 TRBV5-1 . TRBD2 TGCGCCAGCAGCGGCGGGGGGGCCGATGGAGAGACCCAGTACTTC CASSGGGADGETQYF
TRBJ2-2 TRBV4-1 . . TGCGCCAGCAGCCAACACGGGGAGCTGTTTTTT CASSQHGELFF
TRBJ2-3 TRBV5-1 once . TGCGCCAGCAGCTCATGGGGGGTGAGCACAGATACGCAGTATTTT CASSSWGVSTDTQYF
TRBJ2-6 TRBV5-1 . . TGCGCCAGCAGCTTGTCGGAGGTTGGTATTTCGTCTGGGGCCAACGTCCTGACTTTC CASSLSEVGISSGANVLTF
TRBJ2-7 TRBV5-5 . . TGTGCCAGCAGCCAGACGACGGAGTCCTACGAGCAGTACTTC CASSQTTESYEQYF
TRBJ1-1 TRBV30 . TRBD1 TGTGCCTGGAGGGGTGGGGACAGGGGTCGAGGTTTCTTT CAWRGGDRGRGFF
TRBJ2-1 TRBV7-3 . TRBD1 TGTGCCAGCAGCGGACAGGGAGGTGAGCAGTTCTTC CASSGQGGEQFF
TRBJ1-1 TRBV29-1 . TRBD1 TGCAGCGTTGAGCGGGGACAGGGATACACTGAAGCTTTCTTT CSVERGQGYTEAFF
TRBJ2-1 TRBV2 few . TGTGCCAGCAGTGATTCCCCTACAGTGAACAATGAGCAGTTCTTC CASSDSPTVNNEQFF
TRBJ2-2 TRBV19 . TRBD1 TGTGCCAGTAGTATAGGGACAGGGGGGTTAGCCGGGGAGCTGTTTTTT CASSIGTGGLAGELFF
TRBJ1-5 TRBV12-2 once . TGTGCAAGTCGCTTACAGGGTAGGCATCAGCCCCAGCATTTT CASRLQGRHQPQHF
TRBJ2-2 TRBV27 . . TGTGCCAGCAACCCAAAGCCCCGCACCGGGGAGCTGTTTTTT CASNPKPRTGELFF
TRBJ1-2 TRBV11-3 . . TGTGCCAGCAGCTTTCGGAACTATGGCTACACCTTC CASSFRNYGYTF
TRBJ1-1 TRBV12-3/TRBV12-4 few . TGTGCCAGCAGTTTAATCATTCAGGGTAGAGCTTTCTTT CASSLIIQGRAFF
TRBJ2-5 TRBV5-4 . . TGTGCCAGCAGCTCCCACTCACAAGAGACCCAGTACTTC CASSSHSQETQYF
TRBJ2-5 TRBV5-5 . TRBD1 TGTGCCAGCAGCCCCGGGACAGGTTTTTGGCAAGAGACCCAGTACTTC CASSPGTGFWQETQYF
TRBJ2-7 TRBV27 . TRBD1 TGTGCCAGCAGTCTACAGGGCGCAGGGGGCTACGAGCAGTACTTC CASSLQGAGGYEQYF
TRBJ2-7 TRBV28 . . TGTGCCAGCAGTCCTAGGCCTATCCCCTACGAGCAGTACTTC CASSPRPIPYEQYF
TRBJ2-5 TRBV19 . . TGTGCCAGTACCCCCTTGGCGGGGGCGGGGGAGACCCAGTACTTC CASTPLAGAGETQYF
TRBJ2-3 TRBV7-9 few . TGTGCCAGCAGCCCTGGGGGCTCTGGCACAGATACGCAGTATTTT CASSPGGSGTDTQYF
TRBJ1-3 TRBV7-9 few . TGTGCCAGTACAGGGAACGGAAACACCATATATTTT CASTGNGNTIYF
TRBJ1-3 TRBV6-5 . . TGTGCCAGCAAAGGGGTCCACTCTGGAAACACCATATATTTT CASKGVHSGNTIYF
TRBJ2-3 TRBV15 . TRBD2 TGTGCCACCAGCAGAGATCTAGCGGGGGGATTTAGCACAGATACGCAGTATTTT CATSRDLAGGFSTDTQYF
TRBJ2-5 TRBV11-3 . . TGTGCCAGCAGCTTAGGGACATCTAGGGGGTTTGGAGAGACCCAGTACTTC CASSLGTSRGFGETQYF
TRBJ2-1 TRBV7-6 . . TGTGCCAGCAGCTTGCTAGCATCTGATGAGCAGTTCTTC CASSLLASDEQFF
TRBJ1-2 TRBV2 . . TGTGCCAGCAATCGGGGGGGCAGTGACTATGGCTACACCTTC CASNRGGSDYGYTF
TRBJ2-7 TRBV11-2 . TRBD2 TGTGCCAGCAGCTCTACACTAGCGGGGACATTCTACGAGCAGTACTTC CASSSTLAGTFYEQYF
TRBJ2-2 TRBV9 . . TGTGCCAGTGACAGTGTGAACACCGGGGAGCTGTTTTTT CASDSVNTGELFF
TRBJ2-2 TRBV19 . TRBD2 TGTGCCAGTGCGGGGGGTACAGGGGAGCTGTTTTTT CASAGGTGELFF
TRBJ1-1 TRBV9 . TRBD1 TGTGCCAGCAGCCCCCGGACAGGGGTCGACACTGAAGCTTTCTTT CASSPRTGVDTEAFF
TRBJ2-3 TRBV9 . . TGTGCCAGCAGCGGCGGGACAGATACGCAGTATTTT CASSGGTDTQYF
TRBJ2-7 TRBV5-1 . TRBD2 TGCGCCAGCAGCCCCGGGGGGGGGTTCTACGAGCAGTACTTC CASSPGGGFYEQYF
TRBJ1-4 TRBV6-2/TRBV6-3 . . TGTGCCAGCAGTTTCGAAGGTGTAGCGGAAAAACTGTTTTTT CASSFEGVAEKLFF
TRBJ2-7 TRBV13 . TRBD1 TGTGCCAGCAGCTTAGGCCTCAGACAGGGGGCTAAGCAGTACTTC CASSLGLRQGAKQYF
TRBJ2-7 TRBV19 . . TGTGCCAGTAGTATATCGGGGAGCTCCTACGAGCAGTACTTC CASSISGSSYEQYF
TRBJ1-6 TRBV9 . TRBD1 TGTGCCAGCAGCGTATATGACAGGGAAGTTGATTCACCCCTCCACTTT CASSVYDREVDSPLHF
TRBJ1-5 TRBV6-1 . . TGTGCCAGCAGTGAAATTGGACGGGGGAAGATCGGGAGAAGCAATCAGCCCCAGCATTTT CASSEIGRGKIGRSNQPQHF
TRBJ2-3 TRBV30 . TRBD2 TGTGCCTGGAGCCCGGGACTAGCGGGAACAGATACGCAGTATTTT CAWSPGLAGTDTQYF
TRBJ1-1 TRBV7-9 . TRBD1 TGTGCCAGCAGCTTACCGGGACAGGCTGAAGCTTTCTTT CASSLPGQAEAFF
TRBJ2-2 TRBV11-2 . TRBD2 TGTGCCAGCAGCTCTAGCGGGTCCGGGGAGCTGTTTTTT CASSSSGSGELFF
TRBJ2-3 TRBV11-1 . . TGTGCCAGCAGCTTGGAGGTCGGTTCGGGCACAGATACGCAGTATTTT CASSLEVGSGTDTQYF
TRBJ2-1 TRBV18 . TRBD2 TGTGCCAGCTCACTCGGACTAGTCAATGAGCAGTTCTTC CASSLGLVNEQFF
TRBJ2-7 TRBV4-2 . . TGTGCCAGCAGCCAAGATTGGGGGGGGGCTAGCGAGCAGTACTTC CASSQDWGGASEQYF
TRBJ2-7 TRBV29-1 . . TGCAGCGCTATCGGAGACAGCGGGTACGAGCAGTACTTC CSAIGDSGYEQYF
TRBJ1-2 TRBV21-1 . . TGTGCCAGCGGTCCATCAGTGATCGAGGCCTTCAGAAACTTC CASGPSVIEAFRNF
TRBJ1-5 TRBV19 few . TGTGCCAGTCACGACAGGACATATAGCAATCAGCCCCAGCATTTT CASHDRTYSNQPQHF
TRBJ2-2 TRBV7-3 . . TGTGCCAGCAGCTTAGCCGCAACAGATAACACCGGGGAGCTGTTTTTT CASSLAATDNTGELFF
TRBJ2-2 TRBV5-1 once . TGCGCCAGCAGCTTGGATATCGGGGAGCTGTTTTTT CASSLDIGELFF
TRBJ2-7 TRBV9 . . TGTGCCAGCAGCGTAGATCCGTCCTCCTACGAGCAGTACTTC CASSVDPSSYEQYF
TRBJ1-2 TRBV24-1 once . TGTGCCACCAGTGATTTGCATCCAGGGGCGCGTCTATATGGCTACACCTTC CATSDLHPGARLYGYTF
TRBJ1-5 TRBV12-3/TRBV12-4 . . TGTGCCAGCAGACCGGGTTACAATCAGCCCCAGCATTTT CASRPGYNQPQHF
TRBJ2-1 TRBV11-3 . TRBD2 TGTGCCAGTCGACCGGGGACTAGCGGGGGGGCCTGGTTGAATGAGCAGTTCTTC CASRPGTSGGAWLNEQFF
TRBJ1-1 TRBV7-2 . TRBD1 TGTGCCAGCAGCGGTCGACAGGGGGCCCTCACTGAAGCTTTCTTT CASSGRQGALTEAFF
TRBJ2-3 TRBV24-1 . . TGTGCCACCAGTGACCCAACAGGGTACACAGATACGCAGTATTTT CATSDPTGYTDTQYF
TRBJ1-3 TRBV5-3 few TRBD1 TGTGCCAGAAACAGGGGTATAGTGGGAAACACCATATATTTT CARNRGIVGNTIYF
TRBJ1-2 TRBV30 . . TGTGCCTGGAGTGCGGGGGGCTATGGCTACACCTTC CAWSAGGYGYTF